This T cell receptor beta chain was captured in a study of technical replicates of blood from several donors. The V gene's germline CDR1 is MGHDK and CDR2 SYGVNS. This CDR3 is 15 amino acids long. Trimming cost V 6 bases and J 4 bases, with 15 bases left between them. This table comes from immunoSEQ multiplex PCR, and its TCRdb copy is limited to in-frame clones, with some not included. The sample includes 60,000 to 80,000 clones, about 89% of them seen just once. This TCR derives from a human donor in good health. Some clones in this sample may be carry-over from other donors' samples. This chain joins TRBV25-1 and TRBJ1-4, with D possibly matching TRBD1 (5 bases). Sequencing used PBMCs. CDR3 amino acids: CASSPTAGVNEKLFF. In DNA, the CDR3 is TGTGCCAGCAGCCCCACCGCGGGGGTTAATGAAAAACTGTTTTTT. Based on the CDR3 plus reference TRBV25-1 and TRBJ1-4, the full variable domain is EADIYQTPRYLVIGTGKKITLECSQTMGHDKMYWYQQDPGMELHLIHYSYGVNSTEKGDLSSESTVSRIRTEHFPLTLESARPSHTSQYLCASSPTAGVNEKLFFGSGTQLSVL.